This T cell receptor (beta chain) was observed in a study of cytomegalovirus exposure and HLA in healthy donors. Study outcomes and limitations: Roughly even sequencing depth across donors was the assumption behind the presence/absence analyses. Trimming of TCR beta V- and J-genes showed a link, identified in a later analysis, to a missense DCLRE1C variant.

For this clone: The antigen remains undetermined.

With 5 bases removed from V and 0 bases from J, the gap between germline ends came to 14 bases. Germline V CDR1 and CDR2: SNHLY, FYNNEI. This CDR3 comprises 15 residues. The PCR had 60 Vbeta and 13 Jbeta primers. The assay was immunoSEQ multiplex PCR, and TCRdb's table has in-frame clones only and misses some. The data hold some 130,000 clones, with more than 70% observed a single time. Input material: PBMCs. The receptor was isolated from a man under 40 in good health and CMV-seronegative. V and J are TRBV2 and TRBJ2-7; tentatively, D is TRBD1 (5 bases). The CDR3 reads CASSPQGISSYEQYF. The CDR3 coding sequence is TGTGCCAGCAGTCCTCAGGGAATCAGCTCCTACGAGCAGTACTTC.